The 13 T cell receptor beta chains in this list originate from one sample, sequenced in a study of OX40 agonist ivuxolimab in advanced cancers. The method was immunoSEQ multiplex PCR; TCRdb's version includes in-frame clones alone and lacks a portion of them. The sample contains 100,000 to 130,000 clones, 75% to 95% of which appear only once. The sample was CD4+ or CD8+ T cells sorted from blood, taken in a trial of the OX40 agonist ivuxolimab. The receptor source for this set is an adult with an advanced solid tumor such as melanoma, head and neck, liver or kidney cancer.

This clone was recorded only once. V usage is TRBV11-3 and J usage is TRBJ1-1; no definite D call. This CDR3 is 11 amino acids long. Germline CDR1 SGHNT, CDR2 YENEEA. Trimming left V 6 bases short and J 0 bases short, with 2 bases between. The CDR3 sequence is CASSLNTEAFF. In DNA, the CDR3 is TGTGCCAGCAGTTTGAACACTGAAGCTTTCTTT.

CDR3 region: CASSQPGTGPWEQFF. CDR3 DNA sequence: TGTGCCAGCAGCCAACCCGGGACAGGACCATGGGAGCAGTTCTTC. This chain links TRBV14 with TRBJ2-1, with 8 bases that match TRBD1. This CDR3 comprises 15 residues. Trimming at V came to 2 bases and at J to 10 bases, leaving 10 bases not matched to a gene. Germline assignment: CDR1 SGHDN and CDR2 FVKESK.

The chain couples TRBV18 to TRBJ1-2, with D uncertain. Germline V gives CDR1 KGHSH, CDR2 LQKENI. The CDR3 has 15 amino acids. V shed 4 bases and J shed 5 bases, with 17 bases lying between them. For the CDR3, the DNA is TGTGCCAGCTCACAACCCGGTGAGGGAAGGTATGGCTACACCTTC. Translating gives CASSQPGEGRYGYTF.

This chain links TRBV7-2 with TRBJ2-4; D is possibly TRBD2 (5 bases). CDR1 and CDR2 (germline): SGHTA, FQGNSA. Trimming left V 8 bases short and J 4 bases short, with 12 bases between. The CDR3 loop spans 13 amino acids. The CDR3: CASSAPGKNIQYF. For the CDR3, the DNA is TGTGCCAGCTCTGCCCCGGGGAAAAACATTCAGTACTTC.

The V and J genes are TRBV5-4 and TRBJ1-5, with TRBD1 as a possible D gene (6 bases). Between the trimmed V and J ends, which lost 4 bases and 5 bases, there was a span of 22 bases. Germline V gene lookup returns CDR1 SGHNT and CDR2 YYREEE (reference sequence). CDR3 length: 17 residues. The CDR3 protein is CASSQEGDGGSDQPQHF. CDR3 DNA: TGTGCCAGCAGCCAAGAGGGGGACGGGGGTTCTGATCAGCCCCAGCATTTT. Filled out from reference TRBV5-4 and TRBJ1-5, the complete variable domain reads ETGVTQSPTHLIKTRGQQVTLRCSSQSGHNTVSWYQQALGQGPQFIFQYYREEENGRGNFPPRFSGLQFPNYSSELNVNALELDDSALYLCASSQEGDGGSDQPQHFGDGTRLSIL.

The rearrangement links TRBV7-6 to TRBJ2-2; TRBD2 matches at 10 bases. The V and J ends lost 1 base and 5 bases, in that order; junction bases with no gene match: 4. From germline, CDR1 is SGHVS and CDR2 FNYEAQ. This CDR3 has 16 amino acids. The chain's CDR3 is CASSLVTSGMTGELFF. CDR3 nucleotides: TGTGCCAGCAGCTTAGTCACTAGCGGGATGACCGGGGAGCTGTTTTTT.

The chain carries TRBV15 and TRBJ2-5; D is undetermined. The end of the DNA is better explained by TRBJ2-7, so the J call may be wrong. The CDR3 contains 13 residues. Germline lookup yields CDR1 LNHNV and CDR2 YYDKDF (reference sequence). DNA for the CDR3: TGTGCCACCAGCAGAGATCGCCGGTACGAGCAGTACTTC. Protein product: CATSRDRRYEQYF.

The rearrangement uses TRBV11-2 and TRBJ2-7; D may correspond to TRBD1 or TRBD2 (5 bases each). The CDR3 length is 18 residues. Germline assignment: CDR1 SGHAT and CDR2 FQNNGV. V gave up 1 base and J gave up 2 bases, with 21 bases separating them. CDR3: CASSLGGVGTLGAYEQYF. The CDR3 bases are TGTGCCAGCAGCTTAGGGGGTGTGGGGACCCTCGGTGCCTACGAGCAGTACTTC.

The chain is built from TRBV10-3 and TRBJ1-1, with D tentatively TRBD1 (5 bases). V lost 3 bases and J lost 10, with 12 bases in between. This CDR3 has 12 amino acids. Per the germline V gene, CDR1 is ENHRY and CDR2 is SYGVKD. The DNA of the CDR3 is TGTGCCATCAGTGATGACAGACTTGTAGCTTTCTTT. Protein sequence: CAISDDRLVAFF.

V and J are TRBV27 and TRBJ2-2; no definite D call. The V end was cut by 3 bases, the J end by 0 bases, with 5 bases between. Germline V gene sequence: CDR1 MNHEY, CDR2 SMNVEV (reference sequence). The CDR3 is 14 residues long. CDR3 loop: CASSFYANTGELFF. The DNA for the CDR3 is TGTGCCAGCAGTTTTTACGCGAACACCGGGGAGCTGTTTTTT.

The chain couples TRBV2 to TRBJ1-1; D not certain. CDR1 SNHLY and CDR2 FYNNEI come from the germline V gene. V shed 7 bases and J shed 1 base, with 7 bases lying between them. The CDR3 runs to 12 residues. CDR3 in amino acids: CASKAGNTEAFF. Written as DNA, the CDR3 is TGTGCCAGCAAGGCCGGGAACACTGAAGCTTTCTTT.

V and J are TRBV7-2 and TRBJ2-7, with 7 bases lining up with TRBD2. The CDR3 sequence is 14 residues long. The germline gives CDR1 SGHTA, CDR2 FQGNSA. V was pared by 3 bases and J by 6 bases, with 8 bases of the junction left unmatched. This CDR3 is CASSLGGGPSEQYF. CDR3 DNA: TGTGCCAGCAGCTTGGGGGGAGGGCCCTCCGAGCAGTACTTC.

The CDR3 DNA reads as TGTGCCAGTAGTATCGGAACTAGCGGGAGTGAGTCCTACGAGCAGTACTTC. Its protein product is CASSIGTSGSESYEQYF. The chain employs TRBV19 and TRBJ2-5; the match to TRBD2 covers 11 bases. The last part of the DNA fits TRBJ2-7 better; the J call may be wrong. The CDR3 runs to 17 residues. The V gene's germline CDR1 is LNHDA and CDR2 SQIVND (reference sequence).